The next 10 T cell receptor beta chains were all read from a single sample in a study of blood T cell repertoires in COVID-19. Some clones are missing from TCRdb's copy, which holds only in-frame ones; the method was immunoSEQ multiplex PCR. The sample has about 290,000 clones, around four fifths seen once; the top ten hold around 3.7%. The material sequenced was peripheral blood. The receptors derive from a woman aged 50 to 65 with active or convalescent COVID-19.

This clone was observed once. This chain connects TRBV4-1 to TRBJ1-4; D is unresolved. V lost 0 bases and J lost 8, with 4 bases in between. The CDR3 runs 12 residues. Germline V gene sequence: CDR1 MGHRA, CDR2 YSYEKL. The CDR3 region is CASSQDLEKLFF. The CDR3 DNA sequence: TGCGCCAGCAGCCAAGATCTAGAAAAACTGTTTTTT.

CDR3 region: CASSFNWNYSPYNEQFF. The CDR3 DNA reads TGTGCCAGCAGTTTTAATTGGAACTACTCCCCCTACAATGAGCAGTTCTTC. The chain recombines TRBV27 with TRBJ2-1; D call uncertain. The germline CDR1 and CDR2 sequences are MNHEY and SMNVEV (reference sequence). This CDR3 has 17 residues. Between the trimmed V and J ends, which lost 3 bases and 2 bases, there was a span of 17 bases.

This clone is a singleton in its sample. The chain combines TRBV9 with TRBJ1-5; 7 nucleotides agree with TRBD1. After removal of 0 bases from V and 0 bases from J, the junction contained 6 bases not matched to a gene. Looked up from germline, CDR1 is SGDLS and CDR2 is YYNGEE. There are 17 residues in the CDR3. The CDR3 DNA sequence: TGTGCCAGCAGCGTAGGATTCAGGGGGAATAGCAATCAGCCCCAGCATTTT. It is translated as CASSVGFRGNSNQPQHF.

V and J are TRBV3-1 (or the pseudogene TRBV3-2) and TRBJ2-5; 8 bases align to TRBD2. J gave up 5 bases and V 3 bases, and 11 bases lay outside the gene matches. Germline V gene sequence: CDR1 LGHDT, CDR2 YNNKEL (reference sequence). The CDR3 totals 16 residues. The CDR3 bases are TGTGCCAGCAGCCATCTTGCGGGAGGAGGTGGGGAGACCCAGTACTTC. Protein: CASSHLAGGGGETQYF.

This clone appeared a single time. J is TRBJ2-3 and V is TRBV5-6; 10 bases fit TRBD1. The germline CDR1 and CDR2 sequences are SGHDT and YYEEEE. The CDR3 extends over 18 amino acids. Trimming cost V 4 bases and J 1 base; bases outside gene matches: 12. CDR3 DNA: TGTGCCAGCAGCCCCGTAGTCGACAGGGGGCTCGGCACAGATACGCAGTATTTT. Translated: CASSPVVDRGLGTDTQYF. The variable domain in full, with the rest retrieved from reference TRBV5-6 and TRBJ2-3, is DAGVTQSPTHLIKTRGQQVTLRCSPKSGHDTVSWYQQALGQGPQFIFQYYEEEERQRGNFPDRFSGHQFPNYSSELNVNALLLGDSALYLCASSPVVDRGLGTDTQYFGPGTRLTVL.

This clone was detected only once. V usage is TRBV5-1 and J usage is TRBJ1-4; D possibly corresponds to TRBD1 (6 bases). CDR3 length equals 15 residues. Deletions cut 4 bases from V and 1 base from J, with 11 bases between. CDR1 is SGHRS, CDR2 YFSETQ, per germline. In nucleotides, the CDR3 is TGCGCCAGCAGCACCCAGGGGAAAACTAATGAAAAACTGTTTTTT. This gives the protein CASSTQGKTNEKLFF.

The chain recombines TRBV5-1 with TRBJ2-1; 14 bases map to TRBD2. This CDR3 is 16 amino acids long. V lost 4 bases and J lost 5; bases outside the gene matches: 5. Germline CDR1 SGHRS, CDR2 YFSETQ. The CDR3: CASSLPTSGRDNEQFF. In DNA form, the CDR3 reads TGCGCCAGCAGCCTACCGACTAGCGGGAGGGACAATGAGCAGTTCTTC.

The chain recombines TRBV7-6 with TRBJ2-2, with 7 bases lining up with TRBD1. V shed 5 bases, J shed 5 bases, and the junction held 5 bases outside the gene matches. Germline V CDR1 and CDR2: SGHVS, FNYEAQ. This CDR3 spans 14 amino acids. The CDR3, as DNA: TGTGCCAGCAGCCCACAGGGGACGACCGGGGAGCTGTTTTTT. It codes for CASSPQGTTGELFF.

This clone was counted between two and nine times. The rearrangement links TRBV7-3 to TRBJ2-2, with 7 bases identical to TRBD1. CDR3 length: 16 residues. CDR1 is SGHTA, CDR2 FQGTGA, per germline. V lost 2 bases to trimming and J lost 0 bases; unmatched junction nucleotides: 3. In nucleotides, the CDR3 is TGTGCCAGCAGCTTAGACAGGGTCGCGAACACCGGGGAGCTGTTTTTT. Protein product: CASSLDRVANTGELFF.

This chain joins TRBV2 and TRBJ2-1; TRBD2 agrees at 10 bases. The CDR3 consists of 15 residues. V was pared by 6 bases and J by 6 bases, with 8 bases of the junction left unmatched. CDR1 is SNHLY, CDR2 FYNNEI, per germline. DNA for the CDR3: TGTGCCAGCAGCGTACCGACTAGCGGGCCCAATGAGCAGTTCTTC. This sequence encodes CASSVPTSGPNEQFF. The whole variable domain, filled in from reference TRBV2 and TRBJ2-1, reads EPEVTQTPSHQVTQMGQEVILRCVPISNHLYFYWYRQILGQKVEFLVSFYNNEISEKSEIFDDQFSVERPDGSNFTLKIRSTKLEDSAMYFCASSVPTSGPNEQFFGPGTRLTVL.